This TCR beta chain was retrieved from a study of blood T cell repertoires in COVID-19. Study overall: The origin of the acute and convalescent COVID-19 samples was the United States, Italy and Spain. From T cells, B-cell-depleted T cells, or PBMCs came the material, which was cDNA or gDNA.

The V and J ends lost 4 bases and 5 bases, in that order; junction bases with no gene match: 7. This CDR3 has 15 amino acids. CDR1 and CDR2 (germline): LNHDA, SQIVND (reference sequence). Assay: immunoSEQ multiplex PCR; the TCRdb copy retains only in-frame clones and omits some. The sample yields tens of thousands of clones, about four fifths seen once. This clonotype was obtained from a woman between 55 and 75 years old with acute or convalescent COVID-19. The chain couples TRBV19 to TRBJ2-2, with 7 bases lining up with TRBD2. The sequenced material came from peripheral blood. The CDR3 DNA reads TGTGCCAGTAGTAACGGACTAGTAGGAACCGGGGAGCTGTTTTTT. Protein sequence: CASSNGLVGTGELFF.